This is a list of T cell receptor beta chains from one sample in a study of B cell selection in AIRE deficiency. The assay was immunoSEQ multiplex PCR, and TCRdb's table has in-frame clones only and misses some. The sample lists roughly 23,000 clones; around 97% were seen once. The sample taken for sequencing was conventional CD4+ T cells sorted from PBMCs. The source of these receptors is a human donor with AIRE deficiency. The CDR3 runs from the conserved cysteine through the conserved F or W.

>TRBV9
CASSVSGSGSYEQYF
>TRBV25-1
CASSTGARSGYTF
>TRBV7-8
CASSRGRAQETQYF
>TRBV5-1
CASTSQGAEAFF
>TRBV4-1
CASSPKKGPPIEQYF
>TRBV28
CASSSGGHRSSGANVLTF
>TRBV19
CASSTGWGIQYF
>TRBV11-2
CASSLQGGAQSYEQYF
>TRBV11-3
CASSPRGGSGDEQFF
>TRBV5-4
CASSLAGSYEQYF
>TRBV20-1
CSASQDTQYF
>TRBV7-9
CASSPKVGLAVNTGELFF
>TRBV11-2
CASSAFMGTSGITPGSCFF
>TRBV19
CASLDSGPLLNSNQPQHF
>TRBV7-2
CASRSYPATNEKLFF
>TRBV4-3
CASSQGLAGELNTQYF
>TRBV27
CASAQPALAGSGANVLTF
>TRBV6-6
CASNKVVNTEAFF
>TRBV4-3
CASSQWTGSGNEQFF